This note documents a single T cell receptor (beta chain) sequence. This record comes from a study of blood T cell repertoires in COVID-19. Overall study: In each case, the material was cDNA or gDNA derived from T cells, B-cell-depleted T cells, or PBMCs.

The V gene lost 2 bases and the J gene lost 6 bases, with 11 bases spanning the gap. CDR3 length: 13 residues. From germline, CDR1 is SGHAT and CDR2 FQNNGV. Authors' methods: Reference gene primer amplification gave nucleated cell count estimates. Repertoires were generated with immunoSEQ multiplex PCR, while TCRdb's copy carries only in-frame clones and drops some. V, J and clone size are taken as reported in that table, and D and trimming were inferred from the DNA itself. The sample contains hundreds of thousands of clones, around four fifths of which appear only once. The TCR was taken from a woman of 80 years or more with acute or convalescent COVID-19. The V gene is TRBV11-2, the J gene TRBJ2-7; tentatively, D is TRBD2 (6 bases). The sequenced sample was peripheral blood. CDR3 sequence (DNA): TGTGCCAGCAGCTTAAGGGCGGGGAGCGAGCAGTACTTC. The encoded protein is CASSLRAGSEQYF.